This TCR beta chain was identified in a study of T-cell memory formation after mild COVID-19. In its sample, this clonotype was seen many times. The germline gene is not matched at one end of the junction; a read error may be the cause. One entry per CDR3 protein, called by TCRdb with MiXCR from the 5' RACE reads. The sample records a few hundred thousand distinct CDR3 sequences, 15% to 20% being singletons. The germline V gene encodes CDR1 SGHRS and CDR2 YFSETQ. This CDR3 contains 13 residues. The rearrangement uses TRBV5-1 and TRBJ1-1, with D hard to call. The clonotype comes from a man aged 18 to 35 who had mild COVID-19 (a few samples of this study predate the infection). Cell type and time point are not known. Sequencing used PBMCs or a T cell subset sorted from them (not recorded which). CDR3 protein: CASSLDRNTEAFF. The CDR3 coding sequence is TGTGCCAGCAGCTTAGATCGGAACACTGAAGCTTTCTTT.